The count of the clone carrying this T cell receptor (beta chain) is one. Only in-frame clones appear in the TCRdb table, and some are missing; sequencing was by immunoSEQ multiplex PCR. The table shows 38,000 or so clones, with 75% to 90% occurring only once. Following autologous stem cell transplantation, relapse occurred in every patient, and exposure to brentuximab vedotin varied. This specimen belongs to a study of PD-1 blockade in classical Hodgkin lymphoma. CDR1 MNHEY and CDR2 SVGAGI come from the germline V gene. This CDR3 is 14 amino acids long. V lost 7 bases and J lost 6, with 18 bases in between.

This specimen was peripheral blood mononuclear cells (PBMCs), taken at baseline. The chain combines TRBV6-5 with TRBJ1-1; unclear D gene. The sequence was collected from a human donor with classical Hodgkin lymphoma. The CDR3 coding sequence is TGTGCCAGCAATTTGGTCCGTTTGGGCTCTGAAGCTTTCTTT. This codes for CASNLVRLGSEAFF.